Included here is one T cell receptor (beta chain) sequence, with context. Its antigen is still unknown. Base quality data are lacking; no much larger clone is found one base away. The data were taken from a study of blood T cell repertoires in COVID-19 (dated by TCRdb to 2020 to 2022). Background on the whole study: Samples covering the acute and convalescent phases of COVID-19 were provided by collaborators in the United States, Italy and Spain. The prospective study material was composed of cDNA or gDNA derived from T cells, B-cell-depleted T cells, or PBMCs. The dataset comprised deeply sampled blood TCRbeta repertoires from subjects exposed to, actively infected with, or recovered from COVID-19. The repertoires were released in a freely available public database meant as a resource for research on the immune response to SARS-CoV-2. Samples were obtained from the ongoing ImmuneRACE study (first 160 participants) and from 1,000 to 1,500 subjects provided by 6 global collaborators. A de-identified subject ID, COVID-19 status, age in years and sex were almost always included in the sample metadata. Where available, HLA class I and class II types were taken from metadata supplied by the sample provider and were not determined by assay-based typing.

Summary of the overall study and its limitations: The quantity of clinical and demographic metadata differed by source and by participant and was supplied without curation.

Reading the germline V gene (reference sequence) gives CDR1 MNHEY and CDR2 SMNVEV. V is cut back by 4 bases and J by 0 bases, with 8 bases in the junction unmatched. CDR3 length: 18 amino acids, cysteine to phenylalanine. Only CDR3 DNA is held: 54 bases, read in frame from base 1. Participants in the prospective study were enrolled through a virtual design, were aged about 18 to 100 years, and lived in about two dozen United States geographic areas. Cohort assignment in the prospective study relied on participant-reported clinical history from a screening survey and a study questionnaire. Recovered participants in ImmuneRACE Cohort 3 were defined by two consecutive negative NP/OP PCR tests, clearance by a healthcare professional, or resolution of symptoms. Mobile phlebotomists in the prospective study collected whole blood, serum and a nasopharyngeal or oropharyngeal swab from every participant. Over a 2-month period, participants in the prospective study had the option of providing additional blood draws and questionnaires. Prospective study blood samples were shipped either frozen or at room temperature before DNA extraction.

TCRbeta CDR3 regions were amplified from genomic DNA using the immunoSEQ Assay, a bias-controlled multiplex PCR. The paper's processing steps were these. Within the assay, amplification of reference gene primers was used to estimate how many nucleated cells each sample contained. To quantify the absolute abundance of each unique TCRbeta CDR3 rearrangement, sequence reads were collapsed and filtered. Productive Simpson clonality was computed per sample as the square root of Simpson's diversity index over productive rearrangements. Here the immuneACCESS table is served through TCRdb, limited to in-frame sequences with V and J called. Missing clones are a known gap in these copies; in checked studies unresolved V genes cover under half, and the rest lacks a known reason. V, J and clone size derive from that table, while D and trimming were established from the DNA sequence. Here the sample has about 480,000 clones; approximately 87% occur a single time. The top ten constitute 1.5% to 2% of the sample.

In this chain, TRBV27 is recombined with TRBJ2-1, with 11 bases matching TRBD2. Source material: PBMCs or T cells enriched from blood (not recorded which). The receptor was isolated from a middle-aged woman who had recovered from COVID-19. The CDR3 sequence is CASSSTGLAESSYNEQFF. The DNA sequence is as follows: TGTGCCAGCAGTTCAACGGGACTAGCGGAGAGCTCCTACAATGAGCAGTTCTTC.